Listed below are T cell receptor beta chains from one sample, sequenced in a study of cytotoxic CD8 clonotypes in ibrutinib-treated CLL. Produced via immunoSEQ multiplex PCR; TCRdb's table is partial and in-frame only. This sample has about 50,000 clones; roughly 57% occur once, and the top ten carry around a quarter. The source was PBMCs, collected after 24 months of ibrutinib treatment. The receptors were sampled from a human donor with chronic lymphocytic leukemia. The CDR3 runs from the conserved cysteine through the conserved F or W. The D gene is left open where the match is weak. Only part of the rows carry a size: once, few, many, or a class if the clone is expanded.

d_gene	abundance	v_gene	j_gene	CDR3nt	CDR3aa
NA	NA	TRBV5-1	TRBJ2-3	TGCGCCAGCAAAAGGAAGGAAACAGATACGCAGTATTTT	CASKRKETDTQYF
NA	few	TRBV2	TRBJ1-5	TGTGCCAGCAAGAGGGGTTTAGATCAGCCCCAGCATTTT	CASKRGLDQPQHF
NA	NA	TRBV19	TRBJ2-1	TGTGCCAGTGGCAGGGGCCCGGGCGGAAACGATGAGCAGTTCTTC	CASGRGPGGNDEQFF
TRBD1	few	TRBV14	TRBJ1-5	TGTGCCAGCAGCCAAGACCTACAGGGGGCGGTCAATCAGCCCCAGCATTTT	CASSQDLQGAVNQPQHF
NA	NA	TRBV4-1	TRBJ1-5	TGCGCCAGCAGCCAAGAGGAGGGAATGGGCCAGCCCCAGCATTTT	CASSQEEGMGQPQHF
TRBD1	NA	TRBV19	TRBJ2-5	TGTGCCAGTAGTACAACCGGGACAGGGTCAGAGACCCAGTACTTC	CASSTTGTGSETQYF
NA	NA	TRBV5-6	TRBJ2-7	TGTGCCAGCAGCCGCGGGCCTAATTTGGGGGACGAGCAGTACTTC	CASSRGPNLGDEQYF
TRBD1	NA	TRBV5-4	TRBJ2-3	TGTGCCAGCAGCTCCAACGACAGGGGCGGCACAGATACGCAGTATTTT	CASSSNDRGGTDTQYF
NA	few	TRBV2	TRBJ1-1	TGTGCCAGCAGAACCAGGGGAGGGGTCGCTGAAGCTTTCTTT	CASRTRGGVAEAFF
NA	NA	TRBV5-1	TRBJ2-5	TGCGCCAGCAGCTTATCAGGGGCAGGAGAGACCCAGTACTTC	CASSLSGAGETQYF
TRBD2	NA	TRBV5-6	TRBJ2-1	TGTGCCAGCAGCCGCGAGAGCGGGGCTTACTCCTACAATGAGCAGTTCTTC	CASSRESGAYSYNEQFF
TRBD1	few	TRBV7-7	TRBJ2-7	TGTGCCAGCAGCTTAGGGACAGGGGCTTCCGAGCAGTACTTC	CASSLGTGASEQYF
NA	many	TRBV5-1	TRBJ2-1	TGCGCCAGCAGCTTGGATGCGGGGCTCAATGAGCAGTTCTTC	CASSLDAGLNEQFF
NA	few	TRBV19	TRBJ1-1	TGTGCCAGTAGTATCCGGGTCCTGGACGAAGCTTTCTTT	CASSIRVLDEAFF
NA	NA	TRBV2	TRBJ1-2	TGTGCCAGCAGTCCTCGGAGGGATAGCTATGGCTACACCTTC	CASSPRRDSYGYTF
NA	NA	TRBV29-1	TRBJ1-5	TGCAGCGTTGTTATCGGGGCCGGTAATCAGCCCCAGCATTTT	CSVVIGAGNQPQHF
TRBD1	NA	TRBV12-5	TRBJ1-2	TGTGCTAGTGGTATTTCGGACAGGGGCTATGGCTACACCTTC	CASGISDRGYGYTF
NA	NA	TRBV6-5	TRBJ2-7	TGTGCCAGCAGCCTAACCCAGGGGTCCCCCTACGAGCAGTACTTC	CASSLTQGSPYEQYF
NA	NA	TRBV25-1	TRBJ1-2	TGTGCCAGCAGTGAATCCGCCGGGGTGTTCAACTATGGCTACACCTTC	CASSESAGVFNYGYTF
NA	NA	TRBV2	TRBJ2-7	TGTGCCAGCAGCGACGGAGGGGCTTACGAGCAGTACTTC	CASSDGGAYEQYF
NA	NA	TRBV6-1	TRBJ2-3	TGTGCCAGCAGTGAAGGGCCCGGGACGGGGATGGGTACGCAGTATTTT	CASSEGPGTGMGTQYF
NA	NA	TRBV9	TRBJ2-1	TGTGCCAGCAGCGTAGATTTTGGTGAGCAGTTCTTC	CASSVDFGEQFF
TRBD1	NA	TRBV19	TRBJ2-3	TGTGCCAGTAGTATAGATCGGTGGGGACAGAGGCCAGATACGCAGTATTTT	CASSIDRWGQRPDTQYF
TRBD2	NA	TRBV5-1	TRBJ2-5	TGCGCCAGCAGCTTGATGGCGGGGGGGACCCAAGAGACCCAGTACTTC	CASSLMAGGTQETQYF
NA	NA	TRBV6-5	TRBJ1-1	TGTGCCAGCAACATGAACAGAGCCAGGGGTGAAGCTTTCTTT	CASNMNRARGEAFF
NA	NA	TRBV5-1	TRBJ2-3	TGCGCCAGCAGCCCGGGACTCTACCCCGCGGCAGATACGCAGTATTTT	CASSPGLYPAADTQYF
NA	NA	TRBV5-6	TRBJ1-1	TGTGCCAGCAGCTTGGTAACACTCACTGAAGCTTTCTTT	CASSLVTLTEAFF
TRBD1	once	TRBV6-5	TRBJ2-7	TGTGCCAGCAGGTGGACAGGGGGCATGGACGAGCAGTACTTC	CASRWTGGMDEQYF
TRBD2	NA	TRBV6-5	TRBJ2-5	TGTGCCAGCAGTTCGGCTAGCGGGGGGACAAAGTACTTC	CASSSASGGTKYF
NA	few	TRBV7-7	TRBJ1-4	TGTGCCAGCAGCCAGGGACCTGGGGAAAAACTGTTTTTT	CASSQGPGEKLFF
TRBD1	NA	TRBV5-4	TRBJ1-5	TGTGCCAGCAGCCCGGGACAGGGTGGTCAGCCCCAGCATTTT	CASSPGQGGQPQHF
TRBD2	NA	TRBV27	TRBJ2-7	TGTGCCAGCAGAGATCTAGCGGGGGGATTCTACGAGCAGTACTTC	CASRDLAGGFYEQYF
TRBD1	NA	TRBV6-6	TRBJ2-1	TGTGCCAGCAGTCCGGCAGGGGGCGCAAATGAGCAGTTCTTC	CASSPAGGANEQFF
NA	NA	TRBV29-1	TRBJ2-1	TGCAGCGTTTTTTTGACAGAACAGGGTTGGAATGAGCAGTTCTTC	CSVFLTEQGWNEQFF
NA	NA	TRBV7-9	TRBJ2-1	TGTGCCAGCAGGGTCAACAATGAGCAGTTCTTC	CASRVNNEQFF
NA	NA	TRBV5-4	TRBJ2-7	TGTGCCAGCAGCTTGGCTGGGGGAGGCTCCTCCTACGAGCAGTACTTC	CASSLAGGGSSYEQYF
TRBD2	NA	TRBV2	TRBJ2-2	TGTGCCAGCAGCCCACTAGCGGGCACGAACACCGGGGAGCTGTTTTTT	CASSPLAGTNTGELFF
TRBD2	NA	TRBV4-2	TRBJ2-7	TGTGCCAGCAGCCAAGAGAAGGGGACTAGCGGGGAGGAGCAGTACTTC	CASSQEKGTSGEEQYF
TRBD2	NA	TRBV6-5	TRBJ2-3	TGTGCCAGCAGAAAGAGGGGGCTAGCGGGGCCACAGTATTTT	CASRKRGLAGPQYF
NA	NA	TRBV4-2	TRBJ1-2	TGTGCCAGCAGCCAAGGAGATGGGGGAGGCTACACCTTC	CASSQGDGGGYTF
NA	once	TRBV11-3	TRBJ2-1	TGTGCCAGCAGCTCCCAATATAACAATGAGCAGTTCTTC	CASSSQYNNEQFF
NA	NA	TRBV11-2	TRBJ1-1	TGTGCCAGCAGCTTATTACGAGGGACTGAAGCTTTCTTT	CASSLLRGTEAFF